Listed below are T cell receptor beta chains from one sample, sequenced in a study of blood T cell repertoires in COVID-19. Profiled with immunoSEQ multiplex PCR; TCRdb holds only in-frame clones, not every one. The data show around 200,000 clones, around four fifths seen once. Sequenced input: peripheral blood. These receptors all come from a man aged 45-65 years with active or convalescent COVID-19. The CDR3 runs from the conserved cysteine through the conserved F or W. A D gene is named only where the DNA matches it firmly. Some rows mark clone size as missing; the rest say once, few, many or name a class of expanded clone.

TGTGCCAGCAGCGTAGGCACGGGTGTGACCTACGAGCAGTACTTC,CASSVGTGVTYEQYF,.,TRBV9,.,TRBJ2-7
TGCGCCAGCAGTCGCACAGGGGACACCGGGGAGCTGTTTTTT,CASSRTGDTGELFF,few,TRBV10-1,TRBD1,TRBJ2-2
TGTGCCAGCAGCTTAATGACTAACAATGAGCAGTTCTTC,CASSLMTNNEQFF,.,TRBV7-3,.,TRBJ2-1
TGTGCCAGTAGTACAACGGACAGGCGGCGCGATGAGCAGTTCTTC,CASSTTDRRRDEQFF,.,TRBV19,TRBD1,TRBJ2-1
TGTGCCAGCTCACCAGGTACAGGGGGCACGGATGGCTACACCTTC,CASSPGTGGTDGYTF,.,TRBV18,TRBD1,TRBJ1-2
TGTGCCAGCTCACCTGGACTTAATCAAGAGACCCAGTACTTC,CASSPGLNQETQYF,once,TRBV18,.,TRBJ2-5
TGTGCCAGCTCGCCGGGGACACTGAGGGAGCAGTACTTC,CASSPGTLREQYF,.,TRBV6-5,.,TRBJ2-7
TGTGCCAGCGCAAGAGGCACTGAAGCTTTCTTT,CASARGTEAFF,.,TRBV6-5,.,TRBJ1-1
TGTGCCAGCAGCATAAGACTAGCGGGAGGGGGCGATACGCAGTATTTT,CASSIRLAGGGDTQYF,.,TRBV2,TRBD2,TRBJ2-3
TGTGCCAGCAGCCAAGTTTACCAGGCCGAGGGCACCGGGGAGCTGTTTTTT,CASSQVYQAEGTGELFF,once,TRBV3-1/TRBV3-2,.,TRBJ2-2